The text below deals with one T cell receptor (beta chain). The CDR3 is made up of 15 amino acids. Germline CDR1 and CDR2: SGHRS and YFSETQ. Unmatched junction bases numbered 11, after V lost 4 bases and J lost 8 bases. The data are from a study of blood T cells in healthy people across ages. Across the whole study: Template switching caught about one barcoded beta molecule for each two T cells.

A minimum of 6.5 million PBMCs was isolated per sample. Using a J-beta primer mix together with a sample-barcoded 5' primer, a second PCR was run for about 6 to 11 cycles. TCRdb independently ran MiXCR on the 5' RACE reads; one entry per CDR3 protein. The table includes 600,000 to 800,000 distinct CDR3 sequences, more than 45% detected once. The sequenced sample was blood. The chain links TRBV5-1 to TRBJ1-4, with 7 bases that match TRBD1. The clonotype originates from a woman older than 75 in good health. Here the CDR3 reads CASSGSRDRSEKLFF. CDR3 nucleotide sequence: TGCGCCAGCAGCGGAAGCCGGGACAGAAGCGAAAAACTGTTTTTT.